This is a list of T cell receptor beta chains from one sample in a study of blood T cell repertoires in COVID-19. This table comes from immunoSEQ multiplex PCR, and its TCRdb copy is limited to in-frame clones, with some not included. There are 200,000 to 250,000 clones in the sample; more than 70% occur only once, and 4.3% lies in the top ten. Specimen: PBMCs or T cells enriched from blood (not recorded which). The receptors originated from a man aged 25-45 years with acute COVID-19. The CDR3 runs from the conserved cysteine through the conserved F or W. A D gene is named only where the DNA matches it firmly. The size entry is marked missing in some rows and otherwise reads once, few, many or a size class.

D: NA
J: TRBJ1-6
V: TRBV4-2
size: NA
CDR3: CASSQDWGGASNSPLHF
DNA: TGTGCCAGCAGCCAAGATTGGGGGGGGGCCTCAAATTCACCCCTCCACTTT

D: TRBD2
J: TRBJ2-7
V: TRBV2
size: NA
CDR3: CASSEAPGGGAHEQYF
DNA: TGTGCCAGCAGTGAAGCGCCTGGCGGGGGGGCCCACGAGCAGTACTTC

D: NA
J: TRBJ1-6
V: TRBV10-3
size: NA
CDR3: CAISESGAPYNSPLHF
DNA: TGTGCCATCAGTGAGTCGGGGGCCCCATATAATTCACCCCTCCACTTT

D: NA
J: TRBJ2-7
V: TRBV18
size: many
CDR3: CASSATVSYEQYF
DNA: TGTGCCAGCTCAGCCACGGTCTCCTACGAGCAGTACTTC

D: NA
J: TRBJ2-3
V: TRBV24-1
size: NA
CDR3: CATSSGGRNTDTQYF
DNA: TGTGCCACCAGTTCGGGGGGCCGGAACACAGATACGCAGTATTTT

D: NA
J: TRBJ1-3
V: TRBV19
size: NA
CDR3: CASSFLSVSGNTIYF
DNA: TGTGCCAGTAGCTTTCTTTCGGTGTCCGGAAACACCATATATTTT

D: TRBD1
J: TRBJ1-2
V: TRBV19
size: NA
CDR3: CASSIRQGNYGYTF
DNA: TGTGCCAGTAGTATTCGACAGGGGAACTATGGCTACACCTTC

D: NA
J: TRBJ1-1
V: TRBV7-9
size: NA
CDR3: CASSPSGRWDTEAFF
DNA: TGTGCCAGCAGCCCCTCAGGGCGTTGGGACACTGAAGCTTTCTTT

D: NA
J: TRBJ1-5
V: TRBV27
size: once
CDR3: CASSSTEPNQPQHF
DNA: TGTGCCAGCAGCTCCACAGAGCCCAATCAGCCCCAGCATTTT

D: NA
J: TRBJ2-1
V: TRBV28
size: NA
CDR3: CASSVWTGNEQFF
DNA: TGTGCCAGCAGTGTGTGGACGGGGAATGAGCAGTTCTTC

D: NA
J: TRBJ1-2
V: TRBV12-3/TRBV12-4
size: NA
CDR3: CASSLDRVYGYTF
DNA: TGTGCCAGCAGTTTAGACAGGGTATATGGCTACACCTTC

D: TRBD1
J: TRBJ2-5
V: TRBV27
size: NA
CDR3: CASSLGTGLPETQYF
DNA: TGTGCCAGCAGTCTTGGGACAGGCCTCCCAGAGACCCAGTACTTC

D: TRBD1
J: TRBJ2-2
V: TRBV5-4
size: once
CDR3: CASSTTGAQTGELFF
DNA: TGTGCCAGCAGCACTACAGGGGCCCAAACCGGGGAGCTGTTTTTT

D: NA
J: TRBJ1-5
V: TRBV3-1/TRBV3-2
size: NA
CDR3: CASSLGTGGNQPQHF
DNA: TGTGCCAGCAGCCTCGGGACTGGAGGAAATCAGCCCCAGCATTTT